This T cell receptor beta chain emerged from a study of blood T cell repertoires in COVID-19. The wider study: The samples span acute and convalescent COVID-19 from the United States, Italy and Spain. Sample material is recorded as cDNA or gDNA derived from T cells, B-cell-depleted T cells, or PBMCs.

TCRdb's table, derived via immunoSEQ multiplex PCR, lists solely in-frame clones and lacks some. The sample consists of roughly 68,000 clones, approximately 80% of them appearing once. Cohort assignment relied on participant-reported clinical history. The CDR3 has 15 residues. Germline CDR1 SGHTA, CDR2 FQGTGA. V lost 6 bases to trimming and J lost 2 bases; unmatched junction nucleotides: 6. The chain employs TRBV7-3 and TRBJ2-3; 9 bases are a match to TRBD2. The TCR sequence derives from a woman in her thirties or forties with acute COVID-19. Sequences were obtained from PBMCs or T cells enriched from blood (not recorded which). The CDR3 sequence is CASSRAGGATDTQYF. The CDR3 nucleotides read TGTGCCAGCAGTCGGGCGGGAGGGGCCACAGATACGCAGTATTTT.